Listed below are T cell receptor beta chains from one sample, sequenced in a study of OX40 agonist ivuxolimab in advanced cancers. Assay: immunoSEQ multiplex PCR; the TCRdb copy retains only in-frame clones and omits some. The table shows around 57,000 clones, with approximately 82% occurring only once. Material: CD4+ or CD8+ T cells sorted from blood, obtained in a trial of the OX40 agonist ivuxolimab. The receptors come from an adult with an advanced solid tumor such as melanoma, head and neck, liver or kidney cancer. Each CDR3 is given with its conserved first and last residue. The order of the fields is D gene, J gene, clone size, V gene, CDR3 DNA, CDR3 protein. A D gene is named only where the DNA matches it firmly. Expanded clones get a size class; other rows say once, few or many, or leave the size out.

D gene: NA
J gene: TRBJ2-7
clone size: NA
V gene: TRBV19
CDR3 DNA: TGTGCCAGTAGTAGTGGCCTGGGCTACGAGCAGTACTTC
CDR3 protein: CASSSGLGYEQYF

D gene: NA
J gene: TRBJ2-2
clone size: NA
V gene: TRBV9
CDR3 DNA: TGTGCCAGCAGCGCGGGACTTAGGAACACCGGGGAGCTGTTTTTT
CDR3 protein: CASSAGLRNTGELFF

D gene: NA
J gene: TRBJ1-5
clone size: NA
V gene: TRBV5-1
CDR3 DNA: TGCGCCAGCAGCTTGGATGGGGGTTATAGCAATCAGCCCCAGCATTTT
CDR3 protein: CASSLDGGYSNQPQHF

D gene: NA
J gene: TRBJ2-1
clone size: NA
V gene: TRBV9
CDR3 DNA: TGTGCCAGCAGCGCAGCAACGGGGGTCGAAGGCGATGAGCAGTTCTTC
CDR3 protein: CASSAATGVEGDEQFF

D gene: NA
J gene: TRBJ2-6
clone size: NA
V gene: TRBV5-6
CDR3 DNA: TGTGCCAGCAGCCTCACTGGAGGGCCCCGCTCTGGGGCCAACGTCCTGACTTTC
CDR3 protein: CASSLTGGPRSGANVLTF

D gene: NA
J gene: TRBJ2-2
clone size: NA
V gene: TRBV6-1
CDR3 DNA: TGTGCCAGCAGTGAAGCACTAGGGTCGGGGGAGCTGTTTTTT
CDR3 protein: CASSEALGSGELFF

D gene: TRBD1
J gene: TRBJ2-7
clone size: NA
V gene: TRBV5-1
CDR3 DNA: TGCGCCAGCAGCACTTTCTCGGGACAGGGGTCCGGCGAGCAGTACTTC
CDR3 protein: CASSTFSGQGSGEQYF

D gene: TRBD1
J gene: TRBJ2-2
clone size: NA
V gene: TRBV9
CDR3 DNA: TGTGCCAGCAGCGGGACAGGGGTGACCGGGGAGCTGTTTTTT
CDR3 protein: CASSGTGVTGELFF

D gene: TRBD1
J gene: TRBJ1-2
clone size: NA
V gene: TRBV5-1
CDR3 DNA: TGCGCCAGCAGCGCCACGACAGGGGGCGGTGGCTACACCTTC
CDR3 protein: CASSATTGGGGYTF

D gene: NA
J gene: TRBJ2-1
clone size: NA
V gene: TRBV15
CDR3 DNA: TGTGCCACCAGCGTTGGGCAGGGGCTTTCCTACAATGAGCAGTTCTTC
CDR3 protein: CATSVGQGLSYNEQFF

D gene: NA
J gene: TRBJ2-1
clone size: NA
V gene: TRBV6-5
CDR3 DNA: TGTGCCAGCAGTTACTCGGAGGAGCTCAATGAGCAGTTCTTC
CDR3 protein: CASSYSEELNEQFF

D gene: NA
J gene: TRBJ1-1
clone size: NA
V gene: TRBV19
CDR3 DNA: TGTGCCAGTATAGGGGGGGGAAACACTGAAGCTTTCTTT
CDR3 protein: CASIGGGNTEAFF

D gene: NA
J gene: TRBJ2-7
clone size: NA
V gene: TRBV2
CDR3 DNA: TGTGCCAGCAGTGAAGGAGGGTCCCTAGCCGAGCAGTACTTC
CDR3 protein: CASSEGGSLAEQYF

D gene: NA
J gene: TRBJ1-1
clone size: NA
V gene: TRBV5-1
CDR3 DNA: TGCGCCAGCAGCTTGGATTCGGGATCCGAAGCTTTCTTT
CDR3 protein: CASSLDSGSEAFF

D gene: NA
J gene: TRBJ2-3
clone size: NA
V gene: TRBV7-8
CDR3 DNA: TGTGCCAGCAGCTTACTTTCCGGGACAAGCACAGATACGCAGTATTTT
CDR3 protein: CASSLLSGTSTDTQYF

D gene: TRBD1
J gene: TRBJ2-7
clone size: once
V gene: TRBV19
CDR3 DNA: TGTGCCAGTAGTCCCGTTGGGGGACAGGGGCAGTACGAGCAGTACTTC
CDR3 protein: CASSPVGGQGQYEQYF

D gene: TRBD1
J gene: TRBJ1-4
clone size: once
V gene: TRBV4-2
CDR3 DNA: TGTGCCAGCAGCCAAGCAATGGAACAGGGGAATGAAAAACTGTTTTTT
CDR3 protein: CASSQAMEQGNEKLFF

D gene: NA
J gene: TRBJ2-5
clone size: NA
V gene: TRBV5-1
CDR3 DNA: TGCGCCAGCAGCCTGGCTTGGGGAGAGACCCAGTACTTC
CDR3 protein: CASSLAWGETQYF

D gene: TRBD2
J gene: TRBJ2-3
clone size: few
V gene: TRBV6-1
CDR3 DNA: TGTGCCAGCAGTGCGTTAGTGAGACTAGCGGGGGGGTCAGATACGCAGTATTTT
CDR3 protein: CASSALVRLAGGSDTQYF

D gene: NA
J gene: TRBJ2-1
clone size: NA
V gene: TRBV4-2
CDR3 DNA: TGTGCCAGCAGCCAAGAAATCCAAGGTGGGAGAAGGTCCTACAATGAGCAGTTCTTC
CDR3 protein: CASSQEIQGGRRSYNEQFF

D gene: TRBD2
J gene: TRBJ2-7
clone size: once
V gene: TRBV6-5
CDR3 DNA: TGTGCCAGCTCCTTGGGGGGGGGTGAGCAGTACTTC
CDR3 protein: CASSLGGGEQYF

D gene: NA
J gene: TRBJ2-6
clone size: NA
V gene: TRBV5-1
CDR3 DNA: TGCGCCAGCAGCTTGGATGGCTACTCTGGGGCCAACGTCCTGACTTTC
CDR3 protein: CASSLDGYSGANVLTF

D gene: NA
J gene: TRBJ1-4
clone size: NA
V gene: TRBV4-2
CDR3 DNA: TGTGCCAGCAGCCAAGAAGGGTTTCGGGGGGCACAGGGTGAAAAACTGTTTTTT
CDR3 protein: CASSQEGFRGAQGEKLFF

D gene: NA
J gene: TRBJ2-4
clone size: NA
V gene: TRBV5-8
CDR3 DNA: TGTGCCAGCAGCTTGGTGGGTCAAAAAAACATTCAGTACTTC
CDR3 protein: CASSLVGQKNIQYF

D gene: NA
J gene: TRBJ1-4
clone size: NA
V gene: TRBV7-9
CDR3 DNA: TGTGCCAGCAGCTTAGATAGACAGGCTCTGAATGAAAAACTGTTTTTT
CDR3 protein: CASSLDRQALNEKLFF

D gene: TRBD2
J gene: TRBJ2-5
clone size: NA
V gene: TRBV5-1
CDR3 DNA: TGCGCCAGCAGCTTTGCGGGACTAGCTCCCCCCCAAGAGACCCAGTACTTC
CDR3 protein: CASSFAGLAPPQETQYF

D gene: NA
J gene: TRBJ1-1
clone size: NA
V gene: TRBV6-1
CDR3 DNA: TGTGCCAGCAGTAGACGAGTGGGCACTGAAGCTTTCTTT
CDR3 protein: CASSRRVGTEAFF

D gene: NA
J gene: TRBJ2-1
clone size: NA
V gene: TRBV18
CDR3 DNA: TGTGCCAGCTCACCTGGGCAGGGAGCGAGCAATGAGCAGTTCTTC
CDR3 protein: CASSPGQGASNEQFF

D gene: TRBD1
J gene: TRBJ2-7
clone size: NA
V gene: TRBV28
CDR3 DNA: TGTGCCAGCAGTTCGCCAGGACAGGGGGCGGGAGCCGAGCAGTACTTC
CDR3 protein: CASSSPGQGAGAEQYF

D gene: NA
J gene: TRBJ1-2
clone size: NA
V gene: TRBV5-1
CDR3 DNA: TGCGCCAGCAGCTACGACGGCCCCACGTTTTACACCTTC
CDR3 protein: CASSYDGPTFYTF

D gene: TRBD1
J gene: TRBJ1-1
clone size: NA
V gene: TRBV5-1
CDR3 DNA: TGCGCCAGCAGCTTGGAAGGGCAGGGGGTGGCTGAAGCTTTCTTT
CDR3 protein: CASSLEGQGVAEAFF

D gene: NA
J gene: TRBJ1-1
clone size: NA
V gene: TRBV19
CDR3 DNA: TGTGCCAGTAGTATAGGACTGGGTGAAGCTTTCTTT
CDR3 protein: CASSIGLGEAFF

D gene: NA
J gene: TRBJ1-4
clone size: NA
V gene: TRBV5-1
CDR3 DNA: TGCGCCAGCAGCTTGGCGGGTCCTGCAACTAATGAAAAACTGTTTTTT
CDR3 protein: CASSLAGPATNEKLFF

D gene: NA
J gene: TRBJ1-4
clone size: NA
V gene: TRBV10-3
CDR3 DNA: TGTGCCATCAGTGATTTGGGCGCGAGAAAACTGTTTTTT
CDR3 protein: CAISDLGARKLFF

D gene: NA
J gene: TRBJ1-1
clone size: NA
V gene: TRBV6-5
CDR3 DNA: TGTGCCAGCAGTCCTAGGACGGTGAACACTGAAGCTTTCTTT
CDR3 protein: CASSPRTVNTEAFF

D gene: NA
J gene: TRBJ1-2
clone size: once
V gene: TRBV9
CDR3 DNA: TGTGCCAGCAGCGCGGCAGAGTACTATGGCTACACCTTC
CDR3 protein: CASSAAEYYGYTF

D gene: NA
J gene: TRBJ1-6
clone size: NA
V gene: TRBV7-9
CDR3 DNA: TGTGCCAGCAGCCGAGGGAGCTCCTATAATTCACCCCTCCACTTT
CDR3 protein: CASSRGSSYNSPLHF

D gene: NA
J gene: TRBJ2-2
clone size: NA
V gene: TRBV19
CDR3 DNA: TGTGCCAGTAGACAGGGAGCGAACACCGGGGAGCTGTTTTTT
CDR3 protein: CASRQGANTGELFF

D gene: NA
J gene: TRBJ2-2
clone size: NA
V gene: TRBV5-6
CDR3 DNA: TGTGCCAGCAGCTTTTTTCGCACCGGGGAGCTGTTTTTT
CDR3 protein: CASSFFRTGELFF

D gene: NA
J gene: TRBJ2-5
clone size: NA
V gene: TRBV15
CDR3 DNA: TGTGCCACCAGCAGAGCGGGGGCCCGCCAAGAGACCCAGTACTTC
CDR3 protein: CATSRAGARQETQYF

D gene: NA
J gene: TRBJ2-5
clone size: NA
V gene: TRBV4-2
CDR3 DNA: TGTGCCAGCAGCCAAGGTTGGGAACGGCAAGAGACCCAGTACTTC
CDR3 protein: CASSQGWERQETQYF

D gene: TRBD2
J gene: TRBJ2-1
clone size: once
V gene: TRBV14
CDR3 DNA: TGTGCCAGCAGTAAGGGACTAGAAGCGCGCAATGAGCAGTTCTTC
CDR3 protein: CASSKGLEARNEQFF

D gene: NA
J gene: TRBJ1-2
clone size: NA
V gene: TRBV9
CDR3 DNA: TGTGCCAGCAGCGTAGGGGAGGACTATGGCTACACCTTC
CDR3 protein: CASSVGEDYGYTF

D gene: NA
J gene: TRBJ1-2
clone size: once
V gene: TRBV2
CDR3 DNA: TGTGCCAGCAGTGAAGCCTCGGGACGTCTGGATGGCTACACCTTC
CDR3 protein: CASSEASGRLDGYTF

D gene: TRBD1
J gene: TRBJ2-5
clone size: NA
V gene: TRBV11-3
CDR3 DNA: TGTGCCAGCAGCCCCAGGACAGGGGGACAAGAGACCCAGTACTTC
CDR3 protein: CASSPRTGGQETQYF